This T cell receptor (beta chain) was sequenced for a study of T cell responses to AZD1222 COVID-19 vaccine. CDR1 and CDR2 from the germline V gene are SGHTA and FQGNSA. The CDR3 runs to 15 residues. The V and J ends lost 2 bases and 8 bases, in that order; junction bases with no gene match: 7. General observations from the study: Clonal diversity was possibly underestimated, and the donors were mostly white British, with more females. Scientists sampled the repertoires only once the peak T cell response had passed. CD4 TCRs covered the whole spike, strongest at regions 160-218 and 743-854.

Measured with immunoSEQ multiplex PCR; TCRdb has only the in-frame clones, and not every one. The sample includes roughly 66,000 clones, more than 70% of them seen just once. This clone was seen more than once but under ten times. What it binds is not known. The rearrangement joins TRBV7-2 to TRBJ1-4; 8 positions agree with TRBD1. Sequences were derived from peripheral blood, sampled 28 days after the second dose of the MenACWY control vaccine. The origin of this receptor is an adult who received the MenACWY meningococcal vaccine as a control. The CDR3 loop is CASSLRAGGREKLFF. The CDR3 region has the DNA TGTGCCAGCAGCTTAAGGGCAGGGGGCCGAGAAAAACTGTTTTTT.